This T cell receptor beta chain came from a study of T cells in Graves' hyperthyroidism and ophthalmopathy. Study conclusions and caveats: Model predictions of ophthalmopathy came a median 6.5 months before onset. Blood also showed most of the thyroid clonotypes that were expanded above 0.001.

Clinical symptoms, serum thyroxine and TRAb, thyroid ultrasound and orbital computed tomography together formed the diagnostic basis. V lost 6 bases to trimming and J lost 4 bases; unmatched junction nucleotides: 3. Germline values: CDR1 MNHEY, CDR2 SMNVEV (reference sequence). CDR3 length: 13 amino acids. As to this clonotype: Its target is unknown.

Researchers amplified the TCR beta CDR3 regions from RNA transcripts. First-round RT-PCR targeting the TCR CDR3 was performed with the HTBI primer set. MiXCR was run by TCRdb on the multiplex PCR reads, yielding one entry per CDR3 protein. The sample yields some 370,000 distinct CDR3 sequences, 17% seen once. Sample: blood. The gene calls are TRBV27 and TRBJ1-2; the match to TRBD1 covers 9 bases. The clonotype originates from a woman under 40 with Graves' hyperthyroidism that later progressed to Graves' ophthalmopathy. The CDR3: CASRGTGRYGYTF. In DNA form, the CDR3 reads TGTGCCAGCAGGGGGACAGGGCGCTATGGCTACACCTTC.